Following are 15 T cell receptor beta chains from one sample sequenced in a study of blood T cells in healthy people across ages. A sample-barcoded 5' primer and a J-beta primer mix were used in a second PCR of roughly 7 to 12 cycles. One entry per CDR3 protein results from TCRdb running MiXCR on the 5' RACE reads. The top ten hold 23% of the sample, which has some 1.8 million distinct CDR3 sequences, about 39% seen once. The sequencing sample was made of blood. Receptors were obtained from a human donor in good health.

This clonotype showed up just a few times. V is TRBV10-3 and J is TRBJ1-1; a possible D gene is TRBD1 (5 bases). From germline, CDR1 is ENHRY and CDR2 SYGVKD. The length of the CDR3 is 16 residues. V lost 0 bases and J 0 bases, leaving 11 bases between the germline ends. The CDR3 sequence: CAISESIGALNTEAFF. The CDR3 DNA reads as TGTGCCATCAGTGAGTCGATTGGGGCCCTGAACACTGAAGCTTTCTTT.

This clonotype was recorded a few times. The chain couples TRBV12-3 or TRBV12-4 to TRBJ2-5; 12 bases map to TRBD2. This CDR3 has 15 residues. V lost 7 bases and J lost 2; bases outside the gene matches: 5. The CDR3 protein is CASKLGLAGQETQYF. As DNA, the CDR3 is TGTGCCAGCAAACTAGGACTAGCGGGACAAGAGACCCAGTACTTC.

This clonotype was picked up many times. The chain combines TRBV4-3 with TRBJ1-2; tentatively, D is TRBD1 (6 bases). CDR3 length: 15 residues. Germline V gives CDR1 LGHNA, CDR2 YSLEER. The V end was cut by 3 bases, the J end by 2 bases, with 13 bases between. The CDR3 DNA follows: TGCGCCAGCAGCCAGGAGGACAGCGCCAACTATGGCTACACCTTC. Translated: CASSQEDSANYGYTF.

The gene calls are TRBV12-3 or TRBV12-4 and TRBJ2-5; the D gene could be TRBD1 or TRBD2 (5 bases each). The V end was cut by 7 bases, the J end by 0 bases, with 18 bases between. The CDR3 loop spans 16 amino acids. CDR3: CASNPGDRSYQETQYF. The CDR3 DNA sequence: TGTGCCAGCAACCCTGGGGACCGCTCCTACCAAGAGACCCAGTACTTC.

The chain recombines TRBV7-8 with TRBJ2-7; no definite D call. This CDR3 is 12 amino acids long. CDR1 SGHVS and CDR2 FQNEAQ come from the germline V gene. V lost 1 base, J lost 12 bases, and 13 bases lay in between. CDR3 nucleotide sequence: TGTGCCAGCAGCTTAGATGGGGTGGGCTGGTACTTC. It codes for CASSLDGVGWYF.

This clonotype was seen only once. Since a much larger clone is just one base distant, this may be a read error. The rearrangement uses TRBV13 and TRBJ2-5; D perhaps matches TRBD2 (5 bases). The CDR3 consists of 11 residues. Germline V lookup: CDR1 PRHDT, CDR2 FYEKMQ (reference sequence). The CDR3 sequence is CANSSAVEQYF. CDR3 nucleotides: TGTGCCAACAGCTCAGCGGTTGAGCAGTACTTC.

The chain employs TRBV2 and TRBJ2-4; D not resolved. There are 17 residues in the CDR3. In germline, CDR1 is SNHLY, CDR2 FYNNEI. The ends were cut back, 3 bases at V and 0 bases at J, with 15 bases in the middle. The CDR3 nucleotides read TGTGCCAGCAGTGATAGTGGCAGACGACTAGCCAAAAACATTCAGTACTTC. This translates into CASSDSGRRLAKNIQYF.

In regard to this clonotype: Since a much larger clone is just one base distant, this may be a read error. The chain employs TRBV6-5 and TRBJ2-5, with D perhaps TRBD1 or TRBD2 (5 bases each). The germline CDR1 and CDR2 sequences are MNHEY and SVGAGI. The CDR3 has 14 residues. The chain's CDR3 is CAGSMGPLEQTQYF. DNA of the CDR3: TGTGCCGGCAGCATGGGACCACTCGAACAGACCCAGTACTTC.

This clonotype was picked up a small number of times. The gene calls are TRBV11-2 and TRBJ2-7; 9 bases fit TRBD1. Germline trimming cut 5 bases from V and 4 bases from J; bases unmatched to any gene: 9. The CDR3 contains 15 residues. Germline-derived CDR1 and CDR2 are SGHAT and FQNNGV. DNA of the CDR3: TGTGCCAGCAGCCTAGTGGGACAGGGATGGTACGAGCAGTACTTC. Its protein product is CASSLVGQGWYEQYF.

This clonotype came up a few times. The chain employs TRBV27 and TRBJ1-2; 8 bases line up with TRBD1. The CDR3 is made up of 12 amino acids. Germline V gene data show CDR1 as MNHEY and CDR2 as SMNVEV (reference sequence). The ends lost 5 bases at V and 10 bases at J; junction bases unmatched: 6. The CDR3 coding sequence is TGTGCCAGCAGTATCGGACAGGGAACCTACACCTTC. This gives the protein CASSIGQGTYTF.

This clonotype was seen only a few times. The chain is built from TRBV24-1 and TRBJ2-3; D possibly uses TRBD1 or TRBD2 (5 bases each). Germline V gives CDR1 KGHDR, CDR2 SFDVKD. The CDR3 consists of 13 residues. V lost 5 bases to trimming and J lost 4 bases, with 9 bases between them. The CDR3: CATSGGSSDTQYF. For the CDR3, the DNA is TGTGCCACCAGTGGGGGGTCCTCAGATACGCAGTATTTT.

CDR3 amino acids: CASMIAGGSNEQYF. DNA of the CDR3: TGTGCCAGCATGATCGCGGGGGGATCCAATGAGCAGTACTTC. The chain joins TRBV6-2 or TRBV6-3 to TRBJ2-5; 8 bases are shared with TRBD2. The CDR3 totals 14 residues. V lost 7 bases and J lost 11; bases outside the gene matches: 15. The germline gives CDR1 MNHEY, CDR2 SVGEGT.

This clonotype has a handful of counts. The chain is built from TRBV29-1 and TRBJ1-1, with unresolved D. This CDR3 contains 13 residues. The germline V and J ends were trimmed by 4 bases and 3 bases, with 12 bases remaining between them. Germline V lookup: CDR1 SQVTM, CDR2 ANQGSEA. The CDR3 loop is CSVAAPPDTEAFF. CDR3 nucleotides: TGCAGCGTTGCAGCCCCTCCGGACACTGAAGCTTTCTTT. The full variable domain, with the rest looked up from reference TRBV29-1 and TRBJ1-1, is SAVISQKPSRDICQRGTSLTIQCQVDSQVTMMFWYRQQPGQSLTLIATANQGSEATYESGFVIDKFPISRPNLTFSTLTVSNMSPEDSSIYLCSVAAPPDTEAFFGQGTRLTVV.

This clonotype was seen a handful of times. The rearrangement uses TRBV4-1 and TRBJ2-7; a weak D match, TRBD1 (6 bases). The CDR3 runs 16 residues. V was trimmed by 0 bases and J by 1 base, leaving 13 bases between them. The germline V gene has CDR1 MGHRA and CDR2 YSYEKL. The DNA of the CDR3 is TGCGCCAGCAGCCAAGAGGCCGTGGGGGCGTCCTACGAGCAGTACTTC. Encoded protein: CASSQEAVGASYEQYF.

At least ten counts were recorded for this clonotype. The chain links TRBV6-2 or TRBV6-3 to TRBJ2-5; 7 bases line up with TRBD2. The CDR3 is 14 residues long. The trim removed 3 bases at V and 4 bases at J, leaving 5 bases unmatched. CDR1 is MNHEY, CDR2 SVGEGT, per germline. Written as DNA, the CDR3 is TGTGCCAGCAGTTATGGACTAGTGAGAGAGACCCAGTACTTC. It specifies CASSYGLVRETQYF.